The rows below give T cell receptor beta chains drawn from one sample of a study of T-cell memory formation after mild COVID-19. Each CDR3 protein is one row after TCRdb ran MiXCR on the 5' RACE reads. The sample carries about 390,000 distinct CDR3 sequences, roughly 15% recorded once. The source material was PBMCs or a T cell subset sorted from them (not recorded which). The source of these receptors is a man between 18 and 35 years old who had mild COVID-19 (a few samples of this study predate the infection). Cell type and time point are not known. Each CDR3 is given with its conserved first and last residue.

J,V,CDR3
TRBJ2-5,TRBV5-1,CASSSLVASGAETQYF
TRBJ1-5,TRBV20-1,CSAGGGVNQPQHF
TRBJ2-2,TRBV7-2,CASSLVLGAGELFF
TRBJ2-2,TRBV4-3,CASSQDESLPGDGELFF
TRBJ2-2,TRBV10-3,CAITGGANTGELFF
TRBJ2-3,TRBV29-1,CSGEIDTQYF
TRBJ2-1,TRBV7-3,CASSLGTGGFIDEQFF
TRBJ2-2,TRBV4-1,CATKGAGELFF
TRBJ2-3,TRBV28,CASSSPGANTDTQYF
TRBJ2-5,TRBV18,CASSPSEGGSETQYF
TRBJ2-2,TRBV4-2,CASSQSGSGELFF
TRBJ1-1,TRBV7-3,CASSHLGTGQNTEAFF
TRBJ2-6,TRBV28,CASSFRGTGANVLTF
TRBJ1-1,TRBV9,CASSVDVGLIGTEAFF
TRBJ2-5,TRBV20-1,CSARVNQRIQYF
TRBJ2-3,TRBV7-2,CASSLVGGPGDTQYF
TRBJ1-1,TRBV29-1,CSVPGGGRAFF
TRBJ1-2,TRBV7-2,CASSPSATLGGYGYTF
TRBJ1-2,TRBV27,CASSFSTLSGYTF
TRBJ1-2,TRBV28,CASGGFNYGYTF
TRBJ2-1,TRBV9,CASSVGLAGGYNEQFF
TRBJ1-1,TRBV7-2,CASSWGGLANTEAFF
TRBJ1-1,TRBV20-1,CSALEGGTEAFF
TRBJ1-1,TRBV6-6,CASRTDRANTEAFF
TRBJ2-3,TRBV24-1,CATQTPALTDTQYF
TRBJ1-2,TRBV7-2,CASSLQALGGYTF
TRBJ2-1,TRBV7-8,CASTLGGIHEQFF
TRBJ2-1,TRBV12-3/TRBV12-4,CASSLVSLQFF
TRBJ1-1,TRBV4-1,CASSQGPRIGVNTEAFF
TRBJ1-1,TRBV29-1,CSVAGTEAFF
TRBJ2-1,TRBV5-1,CASSIPTGGQGVSSYNEQFF
TRBJ2-7,TRBV29-1,CSVASGLGREQYF
TRBJ2-7,TRBV4-1,CASSLGQLNSYEQYF